The present T cell receptor (beta chain) was sequenced within a study of molecular identifiers for immune sequencing clone quantification (dated by TCRdb to about 2018). With respect to the entire study: For a replicate experiment, RNA from approximately 20,000 or 98,000 naive CD8 T cells was divided into five aliquots, and four of the five aliquots were sequenced. CD8 T cells were used in a methods study to benchmark molecular-identifier clustering-based TCR repertoire sequencing (MIDCIRS) and TCR RNA copy counting. Study-wide findings and limitations: Spiked-in Jurkat TCR RNA equivalent to a single cell was reported to be detectable even among approximately 1 million naive CD8 T cells. When barcode sub-clustering was not used, chimeric consensus sequences inflated TCR diversity, with chimeras reaching as high as 47%. Highly expanded clone sizes could be underestimated if identical TCR molecules share a barcode. In CMV-specific effector cells, over 99% of molecules were held by clones above 20 RNA copies, whereas under 1% of molecules were held by such clones in naive cells. The naive libraries included spiked-in Jurkat TCR RNA (approximately ten copies' worth), and this RNA is not part of the donor repertoire. Approximately 3 recovered TCR RNA copies per cell were obtained by modeling, versus approximately 10 by digital PCR, implying a capture efficiency of about 30%.

Naive CD8 T cell libraries were made from roughly 18,000 to 920,000 sorted cells using 10%, 30% or 50% of purified RNA. Naive CD8 T cells were FACS-sorted as CD8+CD4-CCR7+CD45RA+ on a BD FACSAria II into RLT Plus buffer. To test detection sensitivity, Jurkat RNA equivalent to roughly nine TCR copies was spiked into samples of roughly 18,000-1,100,000 naive CD8 T cells. Enrichment of CD8 T cells was done with RosetteSep CD8+ T Cell Enrichment Cocktail plus Ficoll-Paque, and ACK red cell lysis came afterward. The library was obtained by PCR. The sequencer listed for this sample is Illumina HiSeq 4000. Bulk TCR libraries were made following a previously described method, with the TCR primers given in Table S5. Purification of total RNA was performed with the Qiagen AllPrep DNA/RNA kit. Before analysis, reads from multiple sequencing runs of one library were combined. Regarding the original processing steps: Reads were retained only if an exact TCR constant sequence was present, and the retained reads were trimmed to 150 nt and grouped according to their 12-nt molecular barcodes. Reads in each barcode group were sub-clustered using a 15% Levenshtein threshold, and a quality-weighted consensus sequence was built for each RNA molecule. Non-functional sequences were filtered out, along with any lower-count sequence sitting one edit away from another sequence. Based on a fit of two negative binomial distributions, barcode sub-clusters having less than 20% of the maximum read count were discarded. TCRdb's own reprocessing of the public reads used fastp at Q25 and MiXCR and kept productive beta chains. Rows are combined by CDR3 protein, so each entry shows the most common genes and DNA. TCRdb, not the authors, supplied the V and J calls. The sample table shows hundreds of thousands of distinct CDR3 sequences, and just under 20% are seen once. The ten most abundant clones make up 0.7% to 1% of the sample.

CDR1 and CDR2 are drawn from the germline V gene: MDHEN, SYDVKM. For this chain, trimming is 0 bases at the V end and 0 bases at the J end, and the number of junction bases without a gene match is 17. CDR3 length: 21 amino acids, cysteine to phenylalanine. Only the CDR3 portion is preserved as DNA: 63 bases, with reading frame beginning at the first base. This clonotype was seen at least ten times. Its binding antigen is unknown. No base qualities exist here, and no much larger clone lies one base off it. The V and J genes are TRBV28 and TRBJ1-5; the central 7 bases match TRBD1. Sequencing was done on a sample of naive CD8+ T cells from blood, with Jurkat cell RNA spiked in. The cell subset or site label, read with the paper, signifies: FACS-sorted CD8+CD4-CCR7+CD45RA+ naive T cells. This sequence originates from a human donor in good health. Some libraries in this study had Jurkat cell RNA spiked in. The DNA sequence is given as TGTGCCAGCAGTTTATGGGGGGGCCCCGGGACAGATCTTTATAGCAATCAGCCCCAGCATTTT. This yields the protein CASSLWGGPGTDLYSNQPQHF. Beyond the CDR3, the reference TRBV28 and TRBJ1-5 genes provide the residues; the full variable domain reads: DVKVTQSSRYLVKRTGEKVFLECVQDMDHENMFWYRQDPGLGLRLIYFSYDVKMKEKGDIPEGYSVSREKKERFSLILESASTNQTSMYLCASSLWGGPGTDLYSNQPQHFGDGTRLSIL.